The 20 T cell receptor beta chains in this list originate from one sample, sequenced in a study of tumor and adjacent non-tumor tissue in lung cancer. RNA was extracted from bulk tissue without any cell sorting. The library came from three nested PCR rounds adapted from ARM-PCR protocols. One entry per CDR3 protein, called by TCRdb with MiXCR from the multiplex PCR reads. The data hold tens of thousands of distinct CDR3 sequences, with around 70% observed a single time. Material for sequencing was lung tumor tissue. These receptors were taken from a woman in her 40s with non-small cell lung cancer.

This clonotype showed up many times. This chain connects TRBV4-2 to TRBJ1-4; TRBD1 aligns across 7 bases. Germline lookup yields CDR1 LGHNA and CDR2 YNFKEQ. Germline trimming cut 5 bases from V and 2 bases from J; bases unmatched to any gene: 8. The CDR3 spans 16 residues. CDR3 amino acids: CASSAGGVATNEKLFF. The CDR3 DNA follows: TGTGCCAGCAGCGCAGGGGGGGTCGCGACTAATGAAAAACTGTTTTTT.

The chain couples TRBV10-2 to TRBJ2-3; 7 nucleotides align to TRBD2. Germline values: CDR1 WSHSY, CDR2 SAAADI. J lost 11 bases, V lost 10 bases, and 24 bases had no gene match. The length of the CDR3 is 16 residues. The CDR3 bases are TGCGCCAACAGATTGACGCCTAGCGGCCTCACAGGTAAGCAGTATTTT. Translating gives CANRLTPSGLTGKQYF.

This clonotype was counted a few times. The chain employs TRBV29-1 and TRBJ2-1, with TRBD2 identical over 14 bases. The length of the CDR3 is 16 residues. After removal of 7 bases from V and 13 bases from J, the junction contained 18 bases not matched to a gene. Per germline, CDR1 SQVTM and CDR2 ANQGSEA. The CDR3 nucleotides read TGCAGCGCTTATTTAAGGGGACTAGCGGGAGCGACGGAACAGTTCTTC. This codes for CSAYLRGLAGATEQFF.

The sample holds many counts of this clonotype. The chain couples TRBV12-3 or TRBV12-4 to TRBJ2-5; 10 nucleotides align to TRBD2. The CDR3 length is 19 residues. V lost 10 bases and J lost 0; bases outside the gene matches: 20. The CDR3 nucleotides read TGTGCCACCCGATCCCCCGGTTCGACTAGCGGGCAGTACCAAGAGACCCAGTACTTC. This gives the protein CATRSPGSTSGQYQETQYF.

The gene calls are TRBV20-1 and TRBJ2-7; D possibly corresponds to TRBD2 (6 bases). The CDR3 contains 16 residues. CDR1 and CDR2 (germline): DFQATT, SNEGSKA (reference sequence). V gave up 1 base and J gave up 0 bases, with 16 bases separating them. The CDR3 here is CSARGPGEGTSYEQYF. The CDR3 coding sequence is TGCAGTGCTAGAGGCCCGGGAGAGGGGACCTCCTACGAGCAGTACTTC.

This clonotype occurred many times. The V and J genes are TRBV7-9 and TRBJ2-1, with TRBD2 as a possible D gene (5 bases). The CDR3 has 15 amino acids. Trimming left V 5 bases short and J 6 bases short, with 17 bases between. From germline, CDR1 is SEHNR and CDR2 FQNEAQ (reference sequence). CDR3 DNA sequence: TGTGCCAGCAGCGAGGAACGGAGGTTGACCAATGAGCAGTTCTTC. Translation: CASSEERRLTNEQFF.

On this clonotype: The germline gene is not matched at one end of the junction; a read error may be the cause. The chain links TRBV20-1 to TRBJ2-4; unclear D gene. This CDR3 spans 13 amino acids. Per germline, CDR1 DFQATT and CDR2 SNEGSKA (reference sequence). CDR3 sequence (DNA): TGCAGTGCCCTTGGGCCAGTCAAAAGCATTCAGTACTTC. Translated, it gives CSALGPVKSIQYF.

This clonotype was recorded at least ten times. The V call is TRBV6-5, the J call TRBJ1-5; 8 bases fit TRBD1. Trimming removed 6 bases from V and 1 base from J; junction bases left unmatched: 11. Looked up from germline, CDR1 is MNHEY and CDR2 is SVGAGI. The CDR3 contains 17 residues. The CDR3 region is CASRRTAGGASNQPQHF. Written as DNA, the CDR3 is TGTGCCAGCAGACGCACTGCAGGGGGCGCGAGCAATCAGCCCCAGCATTTT.

The chain combines TRBV11-2 with TRBJ1-5, with D possibly being TRBD1 (5 bases). This CDR3 is 16 amino acids long. Germline V gene data show CDR1 as SGHAT and CDR2 as FQNNGV. The CDR3 region has the DNA TGTGTCAACAGCCCCCTCCCACAAAGGGGCGGTCGGCCCCAGCATTTT. As protein: CVNSPLPQRGGRPQHF.

Worth noting for this clonotype: The junction differs from germline at one of its ends, possibly a read error. The V gene is TRBV12-3 or TRBV12-4, the J gene TRBJ2-5, with D perhaps TRBD1 (5 bases). This CDR3 comprises 14 residues. The chain's CDR3 is CASSPTEVGETQYF. The CDR3 nucleotides read TGTGCCAGCAGTCCGACAGAGGTCGGAGAGACTCAGTACTTC.

This clonotype qualifies as medium-sized (0.01 to 0.1%). The chain links TRBV7-8 to TRBJ2-7, with D maybe TRBD1 (5 bases). Germline assignment: CDR1 SGHVS and CDR2 FQNEAQ. Trimming pared 5 bases from V and 7 bases from J, leaving 21 bases between. The CDR3 spans 15 residues. CDR3 sequence (DNA): TGTGCCAGCAGCCCACAGTCGGCAGGGATTCAAGAGCAGTACTTC. This encodes CASSPQSAGIQEQYF.

About this clonotype: Germline and junction disagree at one end, which may indicate a read error. V usage is TRBV11-3 and J usage is TRBJ2-1; TRBD2 matches at 9 bases. The CDR3 runs to 16 residues. Germline assignment: CDR1 SGHNT and CDR2 YENEEA. The CDR3 protein is CANSDPRLAANNEHFF. DNA of the CDR3: TGTGCCAACAGCGATCCGCGACTAGCGGCCAACAATGAGCACTTCTTC.

About this clonotype itself: Germline and junction disagree at one end, which may indicate a read error. The J gene is TRBJ2-2, the V gene TRBV12-3 or TRBV12-4; tentatively, D is TRBD1 (6 bases). The CDR3 spans 13 residues. CDR3: CARTLGDTGKLFF. The CDR3, as DNA: TGTGCCAGGACCCTTGGGGACACCGGGAAGCTGTTTTTT.

Details on this clonotype: Given a much more abundant clone one base away, this may be a read error. The rearrangement links TRBV28 to TRBJ2-2; TRBD2 might be the D (5 bases). This CDR3 contains 15 residues. Germline V gene sequence: CDR1 MDHEN, CDR2 SYDVKM. With 7 bases removed from V and 3 bases from J, the gap between germline ends came to 15 bases. CDR3 DNA: TGTGCCAGCACACTCAGCGGACCTTACACCGGGGAGCTGTTTTTT. Its protein is CASTLSGPYTGELFF.

Concerning this clonotype itself: The junction and the germline gene differ at one end; a read error may be behind it. The chain links TRBV6-2 or TRBV6-3 to TRBJ2-6; 8 bases are a match to TRBD1. Germline loops: CDR1 MNHEY, CDR2 SVGEGT. The CDR3 runs to 16 residues. The CDR3 loop reads CASMTDREAGANVLTF. DNA for the CDR3: TGTGCGAGCATGACGGACAGGGAGGCTGGGGCCAACGTCCTGACTTTC.

This clonotype occurred once. One end of the junction fails to match germline, which may point to a read error. The chain uses TRBV6-1 and TRBJ2-6; weak D call: TRBD2 (6 bases). The length of the CDR3 is 15 residues. CDR1 MNHNS and CDR2 SASEGT come from the germline V gene. Written as DNA, the CDR3 is TGTGTCAGTCGGGTGGGGGGTTCTGGGGCCAACTTCCTGACTTTC. Amino acid sequence: CVSRVGGSGANFLTF.

This clonotype was recorded a few times. Being one base from a much bigger clone, this may be a read error. The J gene is TRBJ1-1, the V gene TRBV29-1; 9 bases are a match to TRBD1. Germline V gene data show CDR1 as SQVTM and CDR2 as ANQGSEA. CDR3 length: 13 residues. CDR3 sequence reads: CSVEGTGRTDAFF. CDR3 sequence (DNA): TGCAGCGTCGAGGGGACAGGGCGCACTGATGCTTTCTTT.

As for this clonotype: The junction differs from germline at one of its ends, possibly a read error. The genes are TRBV11-2 and TRBJ2-3, with D maybe TRBD1 (5 bases). Germline V gives CDR1 SGHAT, CDR2 FQNNGV. CDR3 length: 15 amino acids. CDR3 sequence: CACSLEWSGLDTQYF. CDR3 in DNA: TGTGCCTGCAGCTTAGAATGGTCAGGGCTGGATACGCAGTATTTT. Complete variable domain (other parts from reference TRBV11-2 and TRBJ2-3): EAGVAQSPRYKIIEKRQSVAFWCNPISGHATLYWYQQILGQGPKLLIQFQNNGVVDDSQLPKDRFSAERLKGVDSTLKIQPAKLEDSAVYLCACSLEWSGLDTQYFGPGTRLTVL.

Turning to this clonotype: A read error may account for a junction end that differs from germline. CDR3 sequence: CASGFAGQSSLHF. DNA of the CDR3: TGTGCCAGCGGTTTTGCCGGACAGTCCTCACTCCACTTT. The rearrangement links TRBV28 to TRBJ1-6, with D possibly being TRBD1 (6 bases). This CDR3 region has 13 residues. Germline CDR1 reads MDHEN; CDR2 reads SYDVKM.

As concerns this clonotype: A much larger clone differs from this one at a single base, so this may be a read error. V is TRBV25-1 and J is TRBJ1-5; D gene uncertain. Germline values: CDR1 MGHDK, CDR2 SYGVNS. The V and J ends lost 11 bases and 2 bases respectively, with 22 bases between them. This CDR3 spans 16 amino acids. The CDR3 DNA is TGTGCCCCGGGAGTGACGGGCTGGGGAGGCAATCAGCCCCAGCATTTT. Translated: CAPGVTGWGGNQPQHF.